The clone carrying this T cell receptor beta chain was found a few times. Its antigen remains unknown. With 60 Vbeta and 13 Jbeta primers, the PCR was carried out. TCRdb keeps only in-frame clones here, not all; method: immunoSEQ multiplex PCR. Here the sample spans about 190,000 clones, about four fifths being singletons. This sample stems from a study of cytomegalovirus exposure and HLA in healthy donors. For the study at large: Within the Caucasian-associated ancestry cluster were about 81% of the 398 genotyped donors. Study results and caveats: In the analysis, some V segments, TRBV6-2 and TRBV6-3 included, were excluded as indistinguishable. Compared with the roughly 670-donor mean, an Asian-associated ancestry cluster reportedly had fewer N-insertions, according to a later analysis.

V was pared by 4 bases and J by 2 bases, with 16 bases between. Per the germline V gene, CDR1 is SGDLS and CDR2 is YYNGEE. The CDR3 length is 15 residues. The chain uses TRBV9 and TRBJ2-7; D may be TRBD2 (6 bases). The material sequenced was PBMCs. The receptor was derived from a man between 18 and 35 years old in good health and CMV-seronegative. The CDR3 DNA reads TGTGCCAGCAGCCCCGACCTCGGGACTCCCTACGAGCAGTACTTC. Protein sequence: CASSPDLGTPYEQYF.